The next 19 T cell receptor beta chains were all read from a single sample in a study of human T cells and chemical hapten exposure. Time point reported: pre-sensitization, week 0. Indicated treatment: therapeutic diphenylcyclopropenone sensitization with weekly scalp DPC. MiXCR, run by TCRdb on the RACE reads, gives a single entry per CDR3 protein. Of approximately 90,000 distinct CDR3 sequences detected, 8.5% appear once; the ten largest clones hold 2.5% to 3%. The material was whole blood, obtained in connection with sensitization to the hapten diphenylcyclopropenone (DPC). These receptor sequences come from a man aged 35 to 55 with alopecia areata. Some clones in this sample may be carry-over from other donors' samples.

The chain joins TRBV12-3 or TRBV12-4 to TRBJ1-5; no reliable D call. The CDR3 has 14 amino acids. V was cut by 7 bases and J by 2 bases, with 12 bases left in between. The CDR3 nucleotides are TGTGCCAGCAACACCAAGGGTGGCAATCAGCCCCAGCATTTT. This translates into CASNTKGGNQPQHF.

This clonotype was seen a handful of times. The chain has TRBV20-1 and TRBJ2-7, with 9 nucleotides matching TRBD2. The CDR3 contains 15 residues. Germline V gene lookup returns CDR1 DFQATT and CDR2 SNEGSKA (reference sequence). V lost 0 bases, J lost 5 bases, and 8 bases stayed unmatched. The CDR3 here is CSARDPGTSFHEQYF. CDR3 bases: TGCAGTGCTAGAGACCCCGGGACTAGCTTCCACGAGCAGTACTTC.

This clonotype occurred once. Compared with germline, one end of the junction differs, possibly owing to a read error. V is TRBV6-5 and J is TRBJ2-2; TRBD2 matches 7 bases. The CDR3 runs 15 residues. The germline V gene encodes CDR1 MNHEY and CDR2 SVGAGI. The CDR3, as DNA: TGTGCCTGCAGCCGGGGGACTACCGGGGCCGGGGAGCTGTTTTTT. This codes for CACSRGTTGAGELFF.

There are many counts of this clonotype. The J gene is TRBJ2-5, the V gene TRBV6-6; weak D call: TRBD2 (6 bases). The V end was cut by 5 bases, the J end by 5 bases, with 12 bases between. The CDR3 has 13 residues. CDR1 MNHNY and CDR2 SVGAGI come from the germline V gene (reference sequence). The CDR3 region has the DNA TGTGCCAGCAGTCTGCGGGGAAGGGAGACCCAGTACTTC. Translated: CASSLRGRETQYF.

The table lists this clonotype with many counts. DNA for the CDR3: TGTGCCAGCAGTTTAATCTCTGGAAACACCATATATTTT. Translating gives CASSLISGNTIYF. The gene calls are TRBV12-3 or TRBV12-4 and TRBJ1-3; D uncertain. The V end was cut by 2 bases, the J end by 0 bases, with 2 bases between. The CDR3 runs to 13 residues.

This clonotype was picked up a small number of times. V is TRBV14 and J is TRBJ2-7; D is ambiguous. V was cut by 0 bases and J by 3 bases, with 9 bases left in between. The CDR3 is 14 amino acids. Germline lookup yields CDR1 SGHDN and CDR2 FVKESK. CDR3 region: CASSQEALYYEQYV. The CDR3 nucleotides are TGTGCCAGCAGCCAAGAAGCCCTCTACTACGAGCAGTACGTC.

There are many counts of this clonotype. This chain joins TRBV6-5 and TRBJ1-4; 8 positions agree with TRBD1. The germline gives CDR1 MNHEY, CDR2 SVGAGI. Trimming took 6 bases from V and 6 from J; bases not matched to a gene: 21. The CDR3 spans 19 residues. CDR3 sequence reads: CASSPVLTGQVVIDEKLFF. The DNA for the CDR3 is TGTGCCAGCAGCCCTGTACTGACGGGACAGGTCGTGATTGATGAAAAACTGTTTTTT.

The chain is built from TRBV12-3 or TRBV12-4 and TRBJ1-5; no reliable D call. The V and J ends lost 6 bases and 1 base respectively, with 13 bases between them. This CDR3 contains 15 residues. DNA of the CDR3: TGTGCCAGCAGGTCGGGTTTCCAAAGCAATCAGCCCCAGCATTTT. Its translation is CASRSGFQSNQPQHF.

This clonotype was seen more than once but under ten times. For the CDR3, the DNA is TGTGCCAGCAGCCAAGATCTTGGGAGAATAGCGGGAGTGAAAGAGACCCAGTACTTC. This translates into CASSQDLGRIAGVKETQYF. The gene calls are TRBV3-1 and TRBJ2-5, with 9 bases identical to TRBD2. The CDR3 has 19 residues. CDR1 and CDR2 from the germline V gene are LGHDT and YNNKEL (reference sequence). V was pared by 0 bases and J by 3 bases, with 14 bases of the junction left unmatched.

The genes are TRBV12-3 or TRBV12-4 and TRBJ2-7; the D gene is possibly TRBD2 (5 bases). V shed 3 bases and J shed 7 bases, with 13 bases lying between them. The CDR3 is made up of 13 amino acids. CDR3 nucleotide sequence: TGTGCCAGCAGTTTTACCCACCCGGGGGAGCAGTACGTC. Translation: CASSFTHPGEQYV.

This clonotype has only a few counts. The chain links TRBV5-4 to TRBJ2-3; tentative D call: TRBD2 (5 bases). Trimming removed 2 bases at V and 4 bases at J, with 11 bases between. The CDR3 totals 14 residues. Per the germline V gene, CDR1 is SGHNT and CDR2 is YYREEE (reference sequence). CDR3 nucleotides: TGTGCCAGCAGCTTAGAGCTGCGGGCAGATACGCAGTATTTT. This sequence encodes CASSLELRADTQYF.

The V call is TRBV4-3, the J call TRBJ2-3; D is unclear. The CDR3 totals 15 residues. CDR1 and CDR2 from the germline V gene are LGHNA and YSLEER. V lost 0 bases and J lost 0, with 7 bases in between. The CDR3, as DNA: TGCGCCAGCAGCCAAGACGCAGGTAGCACAGATACGCAGTATTTT. The encoded protein is CASSQDAGSTDTQYF.

In this sample, this clonotype turned up many times. The chain is built from TRBV2 and TRBJ2-7; 8 nucleotides line up with TRBD2. This CDR3 has 13 residues. Trimming took 7 bases from V and 7 from J; bases not matched to a gene: 9. CDR1 and CDR2 from the germline V gene are SNHLY and FYNNEI. In nucleotides, the CDR3 is TGTGCCAGCACCGAGCGGGAGAAGGGGGAGCAGTACGTC. It translates to CASTEREKGEQYV.

The J gene is TRBJ2-7, the V gene TRBV7-8; 11 nucleotides match TRBD1. CDR1 is SGHVS and CDR2 is FQNEAQ in the germline V gene. The CDR3 covers 18 residues. V lost 4 bases to trimming and J lost 3 bases; unmatched junction nucleotides: 14. For the CDR3, the DNA is TGTGCCAGCAGCTCCCCAACCCCTCTCGGGACAGGGGGCTACGAGCAGTACTTC. It translates to CASSSPTPLGTGGYEQYF.

The chain recombines TRBV7-9 with TRBJ2-3; 10 bases line up with TRBD2. The germline CDR1 and CDR2 sequences are SEHNR and FQNEAQ (reference sequence). This CDR3 has 14 residues. The V segment lost 4 bases and the J segment 6 bases; nucleotides outside the gene matches: 4. The CDR3 loop is CASSWTSGSDTQYF. CDR3 bases: TGTGCCAGCAGCTGGACTAGCGGTAGCGATACGCAGTATTTT.

In its sample, this clonotype was seen a few times. J is TRBJ2-5 and V is TRBV29-1, with D possibly matching TRBD2 (7 bases). Looked up from germline, CDR1 is SQVTM and CDR2 is ANQGSEA. The V gene lost 4 bases and the J gene lost 5 bases, with 14 bases spanning the gap. The CDR3 runs 13 residues. CDR3 amino acids: CSVVGGAGETQYF. The CDR3, as DNA: TGCAGCGTTGTTGGGGGGGCCGGGGAGACCCAGTACTTC.

This clonotype occurred a few times. The chain recombines TRBV7-9 with TRBJ2-5; 7 bases line up with TRBD1. CDR3 length: 14 amino acids. Germline V gene data show CDR1 as SEHNR and CDR2 as FQNEAQ (reference sequence). J lost 1 base, V lost 5 bases, and 4 bases had no gene match. The CDR3 is CASSVDRAQETQYF. Here the CDR3 DNA reads TGTGCCAGCAGCGTAGACAGGGCCCAAGAGACCCAGTACTTC.

This clonotype was seen at least ten times. The V gene is TRBV12-3 or TRBV12-4, the J gene TRBJ1-5, with unresolved D. The CDR3 length is 14 residues. Trimming pared 3 bases from V and 5 bases from J, leaving 11 bases between. CDR3 DNA: TGTGCCAGCAGTTTTGGGGAATCGGATCAGCCCCAGCATTTT. Translation: CASSFGESDQPQHF.

The J gene is TRBJ2-7, the V gene TRBV7-2; D possibly corresponds to TRBD2 (5 bases). CDR1 SGHTA and CDR2 FQGNSA come from the germline V gene. This CDR3 has 14 amino acids. Trimming left V 3 bases short and J 2 bases short, with 11 bases between. The CDR3 region is CASSFNGNAYEQYF. The DNA for the CDR3 is TGTGCCAGCAGCTTTAACGGGAACGCCTACGAGCAGTACTTC.